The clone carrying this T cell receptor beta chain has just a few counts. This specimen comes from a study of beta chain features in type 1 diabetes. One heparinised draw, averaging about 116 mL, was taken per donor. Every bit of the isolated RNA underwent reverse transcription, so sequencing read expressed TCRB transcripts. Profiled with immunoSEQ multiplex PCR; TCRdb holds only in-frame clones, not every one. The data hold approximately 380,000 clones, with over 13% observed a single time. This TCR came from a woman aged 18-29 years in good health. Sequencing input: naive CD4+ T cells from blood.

This chain's CDR3 is CAWSKQGRETQYF. The CDR3 DNA follows: TGTGCCTGGAGTAAACAGGGTCGGGAGACCCAGTACTTC. The V gene is TRBV30, the J gene TRBJ2-5; D may be TRBD1 (6 bases). The CDR3 has 13 residues. The germline V and J ends were trimmed by 2 bases and 5 bases, with 12 bases remaining between them. Germline CDR1 GTSNPN, CDR2 SVGIG (reference sequence). The full variable domain, in which reference TRBV30 and TRBJ2-5 provide the parts outside the CDR3, is SQTIHQWPATLVQPVGSPLSLECTVEGTSNPNLYWYRQAAGRGLQLLFYSVGIGQISSEVPQNLSASRPQDRQFILSSKKLLLSDSGFYLCAWSKQGRETQYFGPGTRLLVL.